This entry lists 18 T cell receptor beta chains sequenced from one sample in a study of vaccination and CD4 T cells after COVID-19. The antigens for these receptors are not known. Sequencing of DNA taken from cultured CD4+ T cells relied on the Oncomine TCR Beta short-read assay. A single record per CDR3 protein comes from TCRdb applying MiXCR to the PCR reads. The sample gives around 10,000 distinct CDR3 sequences, roughly 28% of which show up once; more than 7% is in the top ten. Treatment denoted: roughly 11-day PBMC culture with coronavirus spike peptide pools or control peptides (ViraFEST assay). The sample taken for sequencing was CD4+ T cells from blood, cultured in vitro. The receptors here all came from a human donor who had recovered from COVID-19.

This clonotype was detected only a few times. J is TRBJ2-1 and V is TRBV20-1; TRBD2 matches 11 bases. The length of the CDR3 is 15 residues. CDR1 DFQATT and CDR2 SNEGSKA come from the germline V gene (reference sequence). V dropped 3 bases and J dropped 2; count of bases not matched to a gene: 3. CDR3 nucleotide sequence: TGCAGTGCTAGGGCTAGCGGGAGGACCTACAATGAGCAGTTCTTC. It translates to CSARASGRTYNEQFF.

This clonotype has just a few counts. This rearrangement joins TRBV6-5 to TRBJ1-2; D is possibly TRBD1 (5 bases). The CDR3 extends over 14 amino acids. Germline V gene lookup returns CDR1 MNHEY and CDR2 SVGAGI. V was shortened by 2 bases and J by 3 bases, with 10 bases between the two germline ends. The DNA of the CDR3 is TGTGCCAGCAGTTACGTACAGGCTCACTATGGCTACACCTTC. Translated, it gives CASSYVQAHYGYTF.

The sample holds a few counts of this clonotype. The CDR3 here is CASKAGGYEQYF. The CDR3 DNA is TGCGCCAGCAAGGCAGGGGGCTACGAGCAGTACTTC. The chain joins TRBV5-1 to TRBJ2-7; 7 nucleotides align to TRBD1. Per the germline V gene, CDR1 is SGHRS and CDR2 is YFSETQ. This CDR3 is built from 12 residues. After removal of 6 bases from V and 3 bases from J, the junction contained 3 bases not matched to a gene.

This clonotype was seen a handful of times. The chain combines TRBV6-4 with TRBJ2-7, with D perhaps being TRBD1 or TRBD2 (5 bases each). Germline CDR1 reads MRHNA; CDR2 reads SNTAGT. Trimming took off 0 bases at V and 2 bases at J, with 20 bases between the two ends. This CDR3 is built from 18 residues. The CDR3 loop is CASSDSGVSPLMAYEQYF. The CDR3 coding sequence is TGTGCCAGCAGTGACTCGGGGGTTTCCCCCCTCATGGCCTACGAGCAGTACTTC.

This clonotype was seen a handful of times. V gene TRBV19 combines with J gene TRBJ1-1; D is unresolved. The CDR3 runs to 13 residues. Between the trimmed V and J ends, which lost 5 bases and 1 base, there was a span of 8 bases. The germline gives CDR1 LNHDA, CDR2 SQIVND (reference sequence). CDR3 sequence (DNA): TGTGCCAGTAGTGTCCGGGGGAACACTGAAGCTTTCTTT. Protein sequence: CASSVRGNTEAFF.

This clonotype was counted only a few times. The CDR3 here is CASSSLTSEQYF. The DNA for the CDR3 is TGTGCCAGCAGTTCTCTGACTAGCGAGCAGTACTTC. This chain joins TRBV6-5 and TRBJ2-7, with D tentatively TRBD2 (6 bases). The CDR3 extends over 12 amino acids. Germline V gene sequence: CDR1 MNHEY, CDR2 SVGAGI. V was clipped by 4 bases and J by 6 bases, with 10 bases between them.

V usage is TRBV20-1 and J usage is TRBJ2-3; TRBD2 matches 9 bases. Germline CDR1 DFQATT, CDR2 SNEGSKA (reference sequence). This CDR3 comprises 17 residues. J was trimmed by 4 bases and V by 6 bases; bases with no gene match: 17. CDR3 region: CSALVRAGGLRADTQYF. The CDR3 DNA reads TGCAGTGCCCTCGTTCGGGCGGGGGGGCTTCGGGCAGATACGCAGTATTTT.

The chain couples TRBV6-2 or TRBV6-3 to TRBJ2-6, with no clear D. The CDR3 extends over 16 amino acids. CDR1 MNHEY and CDR2 SVGEGT come from the germline V gene. Trimming took off 1 base at V and 2 bases at J, with 9 bases between the two ends. The DNA of the CDR3 is TGTGCCAGCAGTTACTTGACGGTTCCTGGGGCCAACGTCCTGACTTTC. It is translated as CASSYLTVPGANVLTF.

This clonotype was observed a handful of times. The chain joins TRBV7-9 to TRBJ2-7, with TRBD2 matching 7 bases. Germline V gene lookup returns CDR1 SEHNR and CDR2 FQNEAQ (reference sequence). V shed 4 bases and J 5 bases; nucleotides not matched to a gene: 14. This CDR3 is built from 16 residues. CDR3 sequence reads: CASSYSKGGIAHEQYF. In DNA form, the CDR3 reads TGTGCCAGCAGCTACTCCAAGGGAGGGATAGCCCACGAGCAGTACTTC.

This chain links TRBV7-2 with TRBJ2-5; 14 nucleotides line up with TRBD2. The V gene's germline CDR1 is SGHTA and CDR2 FQGNSA. This CDR3 is built from 18 residues. Trimming removed 1 base from V and 7 bases from J; junction bases left unmatched: 11. DNA of the CDR3: TGTGCCAGCAGCTTAGTGGGACTAGCGGGGGCCCGGCGGGGGACCCAGTACTTC. As protein: CASSLVGLAGARRGTQYF.

There are a few counts of this clonotype. This rearrangement joins TRBV7-2 to TRBJ2-3; weak D call: TRBD1 (6 bases). V was trimmed by 3 bases and J by 5 bases, leaving 9 bases between them. Per the germline V gene, CDR1 is SGHTA and CDR2 is FQGNSA. The CDR3 covers 13 residues. In DNA, the CDR3 is TGTGCCAGCAGCTTCGTCAGGGGAGATACGCAGTATTTT. Its translation: CASSFVRGDTQYF.

This clonotype was observed a few times. The chain combines TRBV6-1 with TRBJ2-7; TRBD1 matches at 9 bases. V shed 6 bases, J shed 7 bases, and the junction held 10 bases outside the gene matches. Looked up from germline, CDR1 is MNHNS and CDR2 is SASEGT. This CDR3 region has 14 residues. The CDR3 DNA is TGTGCCAGCAGATCCGGGACAGGGACACGTGAGCAGTACTTC. This gives the protein CASRSGTGTREQYF.

Relative to its sample, this clonotype is medium-sized. The chain uses TRBV6-2 or TRBV6-3 and TRBJ2-5, with D perhaps assigned TRBD1 or TRBD2 (5 bases each). This CDR3 is built from 15 residues. Trimming left V 6 bases short and J 2 bases short, with 16 bases between. Germline V gives CDR1 MNHEY, CDR2 SVGEGT. As DNA, the CDR3 is TGTGCCAGCAGCTCCTGGGACGATGGACAAGAGACCCAGTACTTC. Its translation: CASSSWDDGQETQYF.

This clonotype was observed a handful of times. The V and J genes are TRBV19 and TRBJ2-5, with D perhaps matching TRBD1 (5 bases). The V end lost 2 bases, the J end lost 1 base, and 5 bases lay between the germline ends. The CDR3 has 13 residues. Germline loops: CDR1 LNHDA, CDR2 SQIVND (reference sequence). CDR3 sequence reads: CASSIQGQETQYF. The CDR3 bases are TGTGCCAGTAGTATACAGGGCCAAGAGACCCAGTACTTC.

V and J are TRBV7-6 and TRBJ2-7; D is perhaps TRBD1 (5 bases). Trimming shortened V by 4 bases and J by 2 bases, and 24 bases separated the two germline ends. The length of the CDR3 is 18 residues. Germline lookup yields CDR1 SGHVS and CDR2 FNYEAQ. This chain's CDR3 is CASSSLETGDIGPYEQYF. CDR3 in DNA: TGTGCCAGCAGCTCGCTCGAAACAGGTGACATCGGGCCCTACGAGCAGTACTTC.

This clonotype was recorded a few times. This rearrangement joins TRBV10-3 to TRBJ1-1, with D unresolved. The CDR3 totals 13 residues. The V gene's germline CDR1 is ENHRY and CDR2 SYGVKD. The V end was cut by 0 bases, the J end by 2 bases, with 4 bases between. CDR3 in DNA: TGTGCCATCAGTGAGTCGCAAAACACTGAAGCTTTCTTT. This encodes CAISESQNTEAFF.

This clonotype was counted between two and nine times. V is TRBV6-1 and J is TRBJ1-2, with a tentative D call TRBD1 (6 bases). Looked up from germline, CDR1 is MNHNS and CDR2 is SASEGT. V dropped 10 bases and J dropped 7 bases, with 22 bases sitting between them. The CDR3 runs to 14 residues. This CDR3 is CATGGGPVFGGYTF. The CDR3 DNA follows: TGTGCCACGGGAGGGGGGCCTGTTTTCGGTGGCTACACCTTC.

This clonotype was found a few times. This chain links TRBV20-1 with TRBJ2-5; D is ambiguous. The CDR3 has 14 residues. Germline V gene data show CDR1 as DFQATT and CDR2 as SNEGSKA (reference sequence). Trimming cost V 6 bases and J 1 base, with 15 bases left between them. The CDR3 DNA follows: TGCAGTGCCACACCTTCGGGCAGCCAAGAGACCCAGTACTTC. This gives the protein CSATPSGSQETQYF.